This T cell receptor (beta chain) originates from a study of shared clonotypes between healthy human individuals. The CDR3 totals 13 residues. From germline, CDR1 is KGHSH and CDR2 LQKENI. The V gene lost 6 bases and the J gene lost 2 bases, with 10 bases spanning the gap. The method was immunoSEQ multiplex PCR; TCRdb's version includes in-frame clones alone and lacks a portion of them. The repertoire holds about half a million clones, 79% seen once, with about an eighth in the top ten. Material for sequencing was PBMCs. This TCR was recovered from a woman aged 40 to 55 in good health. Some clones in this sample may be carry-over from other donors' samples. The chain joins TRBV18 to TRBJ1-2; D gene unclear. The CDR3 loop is CASSSTANYGYTF. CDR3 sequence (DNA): TGTGCCAGCTCGTCTACAGCGAACTATGGCTACACCTTC.